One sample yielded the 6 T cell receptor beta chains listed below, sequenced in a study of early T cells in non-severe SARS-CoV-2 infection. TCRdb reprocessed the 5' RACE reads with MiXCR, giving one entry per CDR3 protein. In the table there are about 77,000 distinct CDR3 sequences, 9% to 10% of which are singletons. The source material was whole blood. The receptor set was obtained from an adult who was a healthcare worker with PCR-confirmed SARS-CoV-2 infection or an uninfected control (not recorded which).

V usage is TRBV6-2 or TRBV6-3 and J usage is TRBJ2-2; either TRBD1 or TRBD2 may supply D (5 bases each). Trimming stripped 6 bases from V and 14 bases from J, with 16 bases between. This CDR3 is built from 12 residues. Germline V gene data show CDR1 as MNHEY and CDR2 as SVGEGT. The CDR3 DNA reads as TGTGCCAGCAGCCTTGACCCGGGGCGACTGTTTTTT. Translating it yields CASSLDPGRLFF.

The CDR3 DNA reads as TGTGCCAGCAGCCGTCCCGGGACTAGCGGGAGCGGTTACGAGCAGTACTTC. It specifies CASSRPGTSGSGYEQYF. The chain joins TRBV3-1 to TRBJ2-7, with TRBD2 matching over 14 bases. The CDR3 covers 17 residues. The germline CDR1 and CDR2 sequences are LGHDT and YNNKEL (reference sequence). J gave up 4 bases and V 4 bases, and 9 bases lay outside the gene matches.

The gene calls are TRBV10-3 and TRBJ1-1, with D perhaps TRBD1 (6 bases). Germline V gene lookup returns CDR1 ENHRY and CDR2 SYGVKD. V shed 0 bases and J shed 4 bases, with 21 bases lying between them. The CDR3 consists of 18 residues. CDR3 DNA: TGTGCCATCAGTGAGTCGACGGGGGCGCGAAGGTTTGTCACTGAAGCTTTCTTT. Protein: CAISESTGARRFVTEAFF.

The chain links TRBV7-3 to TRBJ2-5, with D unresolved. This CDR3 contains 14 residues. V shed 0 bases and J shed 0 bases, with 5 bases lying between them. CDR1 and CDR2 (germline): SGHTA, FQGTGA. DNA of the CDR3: TGTGCCAGCAGCTTAACAGGGTACCAAGAGACCCAGTACTTC. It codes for CASSLTGYQETQYF. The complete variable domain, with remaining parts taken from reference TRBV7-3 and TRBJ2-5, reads GAGVSQTPSNKVTEKGKYVELRCDPISGHTALYWYRQSLGQGPEFLIYFQGTGAADDSGLPNDRFFAVRPEGSVSTLKIQRTERGDSAVYLCASSLTGYQETQYFGPGTRLLVL.

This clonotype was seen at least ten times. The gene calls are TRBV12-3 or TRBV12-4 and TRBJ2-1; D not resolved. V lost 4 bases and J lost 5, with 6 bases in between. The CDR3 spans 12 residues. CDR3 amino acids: CASSSLDNEQFF. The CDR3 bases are TGTGCCAGCAGTTCTCTCGACAATGAGCAGTTCTTC.

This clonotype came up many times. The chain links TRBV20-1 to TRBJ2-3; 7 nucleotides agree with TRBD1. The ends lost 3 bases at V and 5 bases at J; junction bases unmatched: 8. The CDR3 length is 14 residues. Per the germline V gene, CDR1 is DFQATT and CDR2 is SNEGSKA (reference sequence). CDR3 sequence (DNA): TGCAGTGCTAGTATACAGGGGCGGAGAGATACGCAGTATTTT. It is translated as CSASIQGRRDTQYF.